This passage covers 10 T cell receptor beta chains from one sample sequenced in a study of T cell responses to AZD1222 COVID-19 vaccine. The table came from immunoSEQ multiplex PCR; TCRdb's copy has only in-frame clones and leaves some out. This sample yields under 120,000 clones, of which 80% to 95% are seen a single time; approximately 1.1% belongs to the top ten. Here the sequenced sample was peripheral blood, taken on day 0 of AZD1222 vaccination. The receptors stem from an adult in good health.

This clone was seen only a few times. J is TRBJ1-1 and V is TRBV13, with D tentatively TRBD1 (5 bases). The germline CDR1 and CDR2 sequences are PRHDT and FYEKMQ (reference sequence). Deletions cut 5 bases from V and 1 base from J, with 8 bases between. CDR3 size: 13 residues. The CDR3 nucleotides are TGTGCCAGCAGCCAGGGCGGGAACACTGAAGCTTTCTTT. This codes for CASSQGGNTEAFF.

The J gene is TRBJ2-1, the V gene TRBV6-1, with D perhaps matching TRBD2 (6 bases). Trimming pared 3 bases from V and 2 bases from J, leaving 17 bases between. The CDR3 has 17 residues. Germline V gene sequence: CDR1 MNHNS, CDR2 SASEGT. CDR3 nucleotides: TGTGCCAGCAGTGACTTCGCGGGAACTCCCCCCTACAATGAGCAGTTCTTC. Translation: CASSDFAGTPPYNEQFF.

The chain combines TRBV28 with TRBJ2-4; D is perhaps TRBD2 (5 bases). The V gene lost 2 bases and the J gene lost 6 bases, with 17 bases spanning the gap. Germline CDR1 reads MDHEN; CDR2 reads SYDVKM. The CDR3 spans 16 residues. Here the CDR3 reads CASSLGSRGPLNIQYF. CDR3 DNA sequence: TGTGCCAGCAGTTTAGGTAGCCGAGGGCCGCTAAACATTCAGTACTTC.

V usage is TRBV4-3 and J usage is TRBJ2-7; D ambiguous. V was clipped by 0 bases and J by 2 bases, with 8 bases between them. The CDR3 spans 14 residues. From germline, CDR1 is LGHNA and CDR2 YSLEER. CDR3 sequence reads: CASSQDYSTYEQYF. As DNA, the CDR3 is TGCGCCAGCAGCCAAGATTACAGTACCTACGAGCAGTACTTC.

This clone was counted once. The chain carries TRBV19 and TRBJ2-1; D could derive from TRBD1 or TRBD2 (6 bases each). The CDR3 extends over 16 amino acids. Per germline, CDR1 LNHDA and CDR2 SQIVND (reference sequence). The V end was cut by 5 bases, the J end by 8 bases, with 22 bases between. CDR3 sequence (DNA): TGTGCCAGTAGTCCCCGAGGTAGAGGGGGGATAGATGAGCAGTTCTTC. It codes for CASSPRGRGGIDEQFF.

J is TRBJ2-1 and V is TRBV7-3, with 7 bases lining up with TRBD2. Germline CDR1 reads SGHTA; CDR2 reads FQGTGA. The CDR3 loop spans 13 amino acids. The V and J ends lost 4 bases and 12 bases, in that order; junction bases with no gene match: 9. The CDR3 nucleotides read TGTGCCAGCAGCTCGCCACAGCGGGATCCGCAGTTCTTC. This codes for CASSSPQRDPQFF.

V gene TRBV30 combines with J gene TRBJ2-1; no reliable D call. V lost 4 bases and J lost 8, with 12 bases in between. This CDR3 region has 12 residues. Germline lookup yields CDR1 GTSNPN and CDR2 SVGIG (reference sequence). CDR3 coding DNA: TGTGCCTGGATGGCCACTTTCGATGAGCAGTTCTTC. It encodes CAWMATFDEQFF.

The chain recombines TRBV5-1 with TRBJ1-2; 7 bases fit TRBD1. This CDR3 spans 13 amino acids. CDR1 is SGHRS and CDR2 is YFSETQ in the germline V gene. The V and J ends lost 3 bases and 6 bases, in that order; junction bases with no gene match: 5. This chain's CDR3 is CASSSGTVNGYTF. CDR3 coding DNA: TGCGCCAGCAGCTCAGGGACAGTCAATGGCTACACCTTC. The entire variable domain, with the rest obtained from reference TRBV5-1 and TRBJ1-2, is as follows: KAGVTQTPRYLIKTRGQQVTLSCSPISGHRSVSWYQQTPGQGLQFLFEYFSETQRNKGNFPGRFSGRQFSNSRSEMNVSTLELGDSALYLCASSSGTVNGYTFGSGTRLTVV.

The J gene is TRBJ2-1, the V gene TRBV3-1 (or the pseudogene TRBV3-2); possibly TRBD2 for D (6 bases). The V end was cut by 0 bases, the J end by 0 bases, with 12 bases between. The CDR3 has 17 residues. The germline CDR1 and CDR2 sequences are LGHDT and YNNKEL (reference sequence). The CDR3 spells CASSQDLIGSSYNEQFF. The CDR3 nucleotides read TGTGCCAGCAGCCAAGATTTGATCGGGAGCTCCTACAATGAGCAGTTCTTC.

The J gene is TRBJ2-7, the V gene TRBV7-9, with TRBD1 as a possible D gene (6 bases). The V end lost 1 base, the J end lost 4 bases, and 11 bases lay between the germline ends. The CDR3 has 14 amino acids. Germline V gene sequence: CDR1 SEHNR, CDR2 FQNEAQ (reference sequence). CDR3 sequence: CASSLGGLEYEQYF. CDR3 in DNA: TGTGCCAGCAGCTTAGGGGGGCTAGAATACGAGCAGTACTTC. Using reference TRBV7-9 and TRBJ2-7 for the parts outside the CDR3, the full variable domain is DTGVSQNPRHKITKRGQNVTFRCDPISEHNRLYWYRQTLGQGPEFLTYFQNEAQLEKSRLLSDRFSAERPKGSFSTLEIQRTEQGDSAMYLCASSLGGLEYEQYFGPGTRLTVT.